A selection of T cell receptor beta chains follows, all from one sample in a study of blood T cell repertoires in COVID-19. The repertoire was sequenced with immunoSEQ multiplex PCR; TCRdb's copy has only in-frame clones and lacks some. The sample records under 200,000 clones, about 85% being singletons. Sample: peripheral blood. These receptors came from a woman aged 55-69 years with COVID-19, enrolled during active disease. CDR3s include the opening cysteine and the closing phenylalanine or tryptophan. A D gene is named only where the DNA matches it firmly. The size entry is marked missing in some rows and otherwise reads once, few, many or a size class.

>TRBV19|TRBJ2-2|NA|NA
CATRERTNTGELFF
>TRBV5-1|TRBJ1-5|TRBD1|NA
CASSWGTENQPQHF
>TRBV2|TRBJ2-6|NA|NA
CASSTHRGKSGANVLTF
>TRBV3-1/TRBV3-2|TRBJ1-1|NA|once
CASSPHPRGMNTEAFF
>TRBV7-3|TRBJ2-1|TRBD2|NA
CASSLTKTSGDINEQFF
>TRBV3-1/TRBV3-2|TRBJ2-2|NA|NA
CASSQLRTTNTGELFF
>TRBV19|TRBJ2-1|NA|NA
CASSNRGGEQFF
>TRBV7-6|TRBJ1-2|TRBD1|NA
CASSLGQGRSNYGYTF
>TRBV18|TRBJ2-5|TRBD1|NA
CASSQQTGGMETQYF
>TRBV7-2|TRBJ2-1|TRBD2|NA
CASSPGLGLFNEQFF
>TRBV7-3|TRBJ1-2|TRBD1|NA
CASSFQPGTASYGYTF
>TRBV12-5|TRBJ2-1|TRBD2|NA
CASGLTSGRAGEQFF
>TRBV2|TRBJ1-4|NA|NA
CASSAPTTATNEKLFF
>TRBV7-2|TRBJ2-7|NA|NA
CASSLASITGEQYF
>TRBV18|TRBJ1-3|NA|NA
CASSLYREGNTIYF
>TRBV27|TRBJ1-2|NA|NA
CASKQANYGYTF
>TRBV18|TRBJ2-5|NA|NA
CASSLGRGETQYF
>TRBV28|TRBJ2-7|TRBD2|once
CASSLWTSGRVEQYF
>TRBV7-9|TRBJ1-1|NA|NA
CASSLVMGANTEAFF
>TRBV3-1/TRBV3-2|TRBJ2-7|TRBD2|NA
CASSRDVGGGTSPEQYF
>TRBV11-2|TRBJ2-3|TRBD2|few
CASRITSGGANTQYF
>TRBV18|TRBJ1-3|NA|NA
CASSPEAPRSISGNTIYF
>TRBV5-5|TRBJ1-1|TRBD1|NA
CASNPKQGAGNTEAFF
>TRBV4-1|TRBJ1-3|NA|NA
CASSQDGHNSGNTIYF
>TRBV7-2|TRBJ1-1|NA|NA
CASSLTPQGATEAFF